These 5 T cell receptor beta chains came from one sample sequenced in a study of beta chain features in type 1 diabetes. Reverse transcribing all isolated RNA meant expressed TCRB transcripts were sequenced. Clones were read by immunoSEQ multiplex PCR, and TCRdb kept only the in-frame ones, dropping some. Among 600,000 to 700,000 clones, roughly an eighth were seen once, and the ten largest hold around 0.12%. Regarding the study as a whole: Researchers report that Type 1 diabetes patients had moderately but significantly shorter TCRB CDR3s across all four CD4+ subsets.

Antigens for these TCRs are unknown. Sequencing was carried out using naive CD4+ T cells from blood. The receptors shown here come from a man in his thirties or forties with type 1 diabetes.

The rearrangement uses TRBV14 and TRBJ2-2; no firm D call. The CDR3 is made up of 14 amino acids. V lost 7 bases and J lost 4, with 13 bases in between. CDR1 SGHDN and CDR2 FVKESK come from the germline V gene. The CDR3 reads CASMGAGFTGELFF. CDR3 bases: TGTGCCAGCATGGGTGCAGGATTCACCGGGGAGCTGTTTTTT.

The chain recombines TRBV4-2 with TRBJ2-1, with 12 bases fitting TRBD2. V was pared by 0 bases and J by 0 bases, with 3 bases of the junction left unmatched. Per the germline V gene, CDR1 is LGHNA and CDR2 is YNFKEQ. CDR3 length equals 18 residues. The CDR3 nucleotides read TGTGCCAGCAGCCAAGACCGACTAGCGGGGGACTCCTACAATGAGCAGTTCTTC. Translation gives CASSQDRLAGDSYNEQFF.

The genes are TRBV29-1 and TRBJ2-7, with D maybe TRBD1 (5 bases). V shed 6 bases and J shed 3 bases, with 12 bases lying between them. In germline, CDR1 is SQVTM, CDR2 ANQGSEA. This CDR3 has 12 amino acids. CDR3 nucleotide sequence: TGCAGCGTACGACAGAGAAACTACGAGCAGTACTTC. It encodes CSVRQRNYEQYF.

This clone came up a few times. Written as DNA, the CDR3 is TGTGCCAGCAGCTCTCGACAGGGCGATAATGAAAAACTGTTTTTT. Its translation: CASSSRQGDNEKLFF. This chain uses TRBV5-4 with TRBJ1-4; TRBD1 matches at 7 bases. CDR3 length: 15 amino acids. Trimming at V came to 3 bases and at J to 4 bases, leaving 6 bases not matched to a gene. Germline assignment: CDR1 SGHNT and CDR2 YYREEE (reference sequence). Combining the CDR3 with reference TRBV5-4 and TRBJ1-4 gives the whole variable domain ETGVTQSPTHLIKTRGQQVTLRCSSQSGHNTVSWYQQALGQGPQFIFQYYREEENGRGNFPPRFSGLQFPNYSSELNVNALELDDSALYLCASSSRQGDNEKLFFGSGTQLSVL.

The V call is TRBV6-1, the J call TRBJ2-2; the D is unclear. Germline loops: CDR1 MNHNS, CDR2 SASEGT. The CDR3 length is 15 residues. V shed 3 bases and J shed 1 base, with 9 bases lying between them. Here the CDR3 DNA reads TGTGCCAGCAGTGATTCGAGAGGGAACACCGGGGAGCTGTTTTTT. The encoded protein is CASSDSRGNTGELFF.